This TCR beta chain was identified in a study of a mutant IDH1 vaccine in newly diagnosed glioma. This table comes from immunoSEQ multiplex PCR, and its TCRdb copy is limited to in-frame clones, with some not included. The sample shows approximately 52,000 clones, around three quarters of them seen only once. Time point denoted: baseline, week 1 (first vaccination visit). The treatment: pre-vaccination baseline after standard-of-care therapy. Germline V gives CDR1 MNHNY, CDR2 SVGAGI (reference sequence). V dropped 11 bases and J dropped 1 base, with 14 bases sitting between them. CDR3 size: 13 residues.

The chain couples TRBV6-6 to TRBJ1-1, with no clear D. The sequence was collected from a woman in her thirties or forties with glioma. The specimen comprised PBMCs, sampled from a glioma patient treated with radiotherapy, temozolomide or both. The CDR3: CAGSGSWNTEAFF. CDR3 nucleotide sequence: TGTGCCGGCTCGGGGAGTTGGAACACTGAAGCTTTCTTT.